Listed below are T cell receptor beta chains from one sample, sequenced in a study of CD8+CD57+ T cells in acquired aplastic anemia. TCRdb re-called the reads through MiXCR, storing one row per CDR3 protein. This table holds 200,000 to 250,000 distinct CDR3 sequences, 45% to 50% found once. The sequenced sample was sorted CD4+, CD8+, or CD8+CD57+ T cells (not recorded which) from PBMCs. The receptors originated from a human donor with aplastic anemia. CDR3s include the opening cysteine and the closing phenylalanine or tryptophan. The D gene is left open where the match is weak. Expanded clones are given a class, and other clones once, few, many or no size at all.

J gene: TRBJ1-1
clone size: many
V gene: TRBV20-1
D gene: TRBD1
CDR3 length: 14
CDR3 DNA: TGCAGTGCCGCCTTGTCACAGGGGCGGACTGAAGCTTTCTTT
CDR3 protein: CSAALSQGRTEAFF

J gene: TRBJ1-2
clone size: NA
V gene: TRBV7-2
D gene: NA
CDR3 length: 12
CDR3 DNA: TGTGCCGGACGGGAGGCGAGCTATGACTACACCTTC
CDR3 protein: CAGREASYDYTF

J gene: TRBJ1-5
clone size: NA
V gene: TRBV20-1
D gene: TRBD1
CDR3 length: 14
CDR3 DNA: TGCAGTGCTAGGGACGACAGGGGGCGTCAGCCCCAGCATTTT
CDR3 protein: CSARDDRGRQPQHF

J gene: TRBJ1-2
clone size: many
V gene: TRBV25-1
D gene: NA
CDR3 length: 12
CDR3 DNA: TGTGCCAGCAGTGACGGCGGCTATGGCTACACCTTC
CDR3 protein: CASSDGGYGYTF

J gene: TRBJ2-1
clone size: many
V gene: TRBV7-6
D gene: TRBD1
CDR3 length: 15
CDR3 DNA: TGTGCCAGCAGCCCCCGACAGGGGGCTTGGTATGAGCAGTTCTTC
CDR3 protein: CASSPRQGAWYEQFF

J gene: TRBJ2-1
clone size: few
V gene: TRBV9
D gene: NA
CDR3 length: 16
CDR3 DNA: TGTGCCAGCAGCGTATTTATTGGGGATATATACAATGAGCAGTTCTTC
CDR3 protein: CASSVFIGDIYNEQFF

J gene: TRBJ2-5
clone size: NA
V gene: TRBV5-8
D gene: TRBD1
CDR3 length: 17
CDR3 DNA: TGTGCCAGCAGCTTGGGGACAGGGGGCCGGGGGCAAGAGACCCAGTACTTC
CDR3 protein: CASSLGTGGRGQETQYF

J gene: TRBJ2-7
clone size: NA
V gene: TRBV25-1
D gene: NA
CDR3 length: 10
CDR3 DNA: TGTGCCAGCAGTGGGGAATGGCAGTACTTC
CDR3 protein: CASSGEWQYF

J gene: TRBJ1-5
clone size: NA
V gene: TRBV6-4
D gene: NA
CDR3 length: 14
CDR3 DNA: TGTGCCAGCAGTGACAGGGGAAAAGATCAGCCCCAGCATTTT
CDR3 protein: CASSDRGKDQPQHF

J gene: TRBJ2-7
clone size: once
V gene: TRBV9
D gene: NA
CDR3 length: 12
CDR3 DNA: TGTGCCAGCAGCCGAGGCGGGAACGAGCAGTACTTC
CDR3 protein: CASSRGGNEQYF